The TCR beta chain described here comes from a study of vaccination and CD4 T cells after COVID-19. In this sample, this clonotype is medium-sized. Its target is not known. The CDR3 contains 11 residues. V shed 11 bases and J 6 bases; nucleotides not matched to a gene: 4. Germline V gene lookup returns CDR1 LNHNV and CDR2 YYDKDF (reference sequence). The Oncomine TCR Beta short-read assay generated sequence data from the DNA of cultured CD4+ T cells. MiXCR was run by TCRdb on the PCR reads, yielding one entry per CDR3 protein. Of over 9,000 distinct CDR3 sequences listed, roughly 26% are singletons. Noted treatment: roughly 11-day PBMC culture with coronavirus spike peptide pools or control peptides (ViraFEST assay).

The sequencing here drew on CD4+ T cells from blood, cultured in vitro, taken after SARS-CoV-2 vaccination. This chain joins TRBV15 and TRBJ2-3; 8 nucleotides agree with TRBD2. This TCR was recovered from a human donor who had recovered from COVID-19. The CDR3 protein is CAASGGDTQYF. The CDR3 region has the DNA TGTGCCGCCTCGGGGGGGGATACGCAGTATTTT.